This TCR beta chain derives from a study of cytomegalovirus exposure and HLA in healthy donors (dated by TCRdb to between 2016 and 2019). For the wider study: The 650 to 750 repertoires of the first cohort and the 120 validation repertoires were produced on the same platform, according to a later analysis. The study aimed to test whether cataloging public T cell receptors could reveal signatures of past pathogen exposure. To predict cytomegalovirus infection status, the study combined high-throughput TCR immunosequencing, statistical association of individual TCRs with disease status, and machine learning. Along with the roughly 670-subject first cohort, a separate validation cohort of over a hundred different subjects was used. The full study reports these points: Most TCR sequences were observed very rarely across donors, whereas some public TCRs were present in many individuals. A later analysis had no HLA typing for the validation cohort, so co-occurrence there was scored across all 110 or so repertoires. A later analysis found that TCRs clustered in the first cohort also tended to co-occur in the 130 or so validation repertoires, with approximately 95% of cluster scores above 0. Cytomegalovirus status was reported to be diagnosed by the classifier with high specificity and sensitivity in both the original and validation cohorts. In vitro tests confirmed that a few of the cytomegalovirus-associated TCR beta chains recognize cytomegalovirus antigens. In the study, approximately 150 TCR beta chains were listed as associated with cytomegalovirus. The authors suggested that the approach could potentially be extended to other disease states and immunological phenotypes.

The donors belonged to the validation cohort of around 110 subjects, which was separate from the 666-subject first cohort. Trimming costs V 2 bases and J 6 bases, and their ends lie 15 bases apart. The germline V gene encodes CDR1 SGHRS and CDR2 YFSETQ. The CDR3 runs 14 amino acids, cysteine and phenylalanine included. The entry retains the CDR3 DNA only, 42 bases that are in frame from base 1. Library construction relied on the immunoSEQ multiplex PCR assay. For the original study's pipeline: To diagnose cytomegalovirus status from the catalog of TCR beta chain sequences, a statistical classification framework was built. In TCRdb, the immuneACCESS table is reduced to in-frame sequences with V and J assigned. These tables do not hold every clone; where another copy was compared, an unresolved V gene accounts for under half, and the others remain unexplained. Clone size and the V and J calls come from that table; the DNA yielded D and trimming. The sample yields 150,000 to 200,000 clones; more than 75% were counted once. Roughly 7.5% of the sample comes from the top ten.

In regard to this clone: Its antigen is unknown. No much larger clonotype is one base removed from it; base qualities were not supplied.

The sequence joins TRBV5-1 to TRBJ2-7; TRBD2 could be the D gene, as 6 bases match. This clonotype originated in a man aged 18 to 30 in good health and CMV-seropositive. The specimen sequenced was PBMCs. The sequenced DNA is TGCGCCAGCAGCTTAGGACCCCGGGGGACCGAGCAGTACTTC. Its amino acids are CASSLGPRGTEQYF.